This T cell receptor beta chain was captured by sequencing in a study of blood T cell repertoires in COVID-19 (dated by TCRdb to between 2020 and 2021). Background on the whole study: Samples from collaborators originated in the United States, Italy and Spain and spanned both the acute and convalescent phases of COVID-19. Subjects who had been exposed to COVID-19, were actively infected with it, or had recovered from it provided the deeply sampled blood TCRbeta repertoires that made up the dataset. A de-identified subject ID, COVID-19 status, age in years and sex were almost always included in the sample metadata. Where available, HLA class I and class II types were obtained from metadata supplied by the sample provider rather than from assay-based typing. The prospective study material was composed of cDNA or gDNA derived from T cells, B-cell-depleted T cells, or PBMCs. Samples came from the ongoing ImmuneRACE study (first 160 participants) plus 1,254 subjects from 6 global collaborators. The repertoires were released in a freely available public database intended as a resource for research on the immune response to SARS-CoV-2.

Looking up the germline V gene (reference sequence) yields CDR1 MNHEY and CDR2 SMNVEV. V is shortened by 3 bases, J by 6 bases, and the region joining them spans 8 bases. The CDR3 starts with the cysteine, ends with the phenylalanine, and has 12 residues. Kept here is only the CDR3 DNA, which spans 36 bases and is read in frame from base 1. Study-wide findings and limitations: How much clinical and demographic metadata was included differed by source and by participant, and the metadata was provided uncurated.

TCRbeta CDR3 regions were amplified from genomic DNA using the immunoSEQ Assay, a bias-controlled multiplex PCR. For the original study's pipeline: The number of nucleated cells in each sample was estimated by amplification of reference gene primers within the assay. Sequence reads were collapsed and filtered to measure the absolute abundance of every unique TCRbeta CDR3 rearrangement. For each sample, productive Simpson clonality was calculated by taking the square root of Simpson's diversity index across productive rearrangements. TCRdb took over this immuneACCESS table, retaining in-frame rearrangements with V and J assigned. Such tables are incomplete; in checked studies, under half of the missing clones stem from an unresolved V gene, and the remainder is unexplained. The V and J calls and clone size were taken over from that table, and D and trimming were inferred from the DNA. For this sample the table gives more than 55,000 clones, of which over 80% were detected only once. About 9% of the sample belongs to the ten largest clones.

Collaborating institutions collected whole blood in K2EDTA tubes following their own protocols. For TCRbeta analysis, collaborator samples were shipped as frozen whole blood, as isolated PBMCs, or as DNA extracted from either sample type. With regard to this clone: Its antigen remains undetermined. No quality values exist for individual bases; no much larger clone is one base distant.

This receptor chain uses TRBV27 and TRBJ1-2; D gene: possibly TRBD1, on 5 matching bases. The source material was peripheral blood. The TCR comes from a human donor with active COVID-19. The donor label of this sample is uncertain. In nucleotide form, the sequence is TGTGCCAGCAGTTTGCGGGGGGATGGCTACACCTTC. This translates into CASSLRGDGYTF.